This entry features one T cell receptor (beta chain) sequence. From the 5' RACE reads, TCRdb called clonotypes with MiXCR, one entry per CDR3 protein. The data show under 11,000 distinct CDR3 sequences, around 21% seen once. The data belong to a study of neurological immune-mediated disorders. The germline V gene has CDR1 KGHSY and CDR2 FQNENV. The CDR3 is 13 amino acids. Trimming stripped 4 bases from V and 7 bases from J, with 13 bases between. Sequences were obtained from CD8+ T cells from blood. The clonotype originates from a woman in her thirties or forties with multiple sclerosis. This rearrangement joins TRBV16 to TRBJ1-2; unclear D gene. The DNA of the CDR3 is TGTGCCAGCAGCCCGAAGACGATCGGTGGCTACACCTTC. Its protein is CASSPKTIGGYTF.